These T cell receptor beta chains were read from a single sample in a study of T-cell memory formation after mild COVID-19. Each CDR3 protein is one row after TCRdb ran MiXCR on the 5' RACE reads. The sample lists about 340,000 distinct CDR3 sequences, 10% to 15% occurring once. Sequenced sample: PBMCs or a T cell subset sorted from them (not recorded which). These receptors originate from a man aged 18 to 35 who had mild COVID-19 (a few samples of this study predate the infection). Cell type and time point are not known. The CDR3 runs from the conserved cysteine through the conserved F or W. Each record gives: CDR3 protein, CDR3 DNA, D gene, J gene, V gene, clone size. A D gene is named only where the DNA matches it firmly. Clone size, where shown, is once, few, many, or a class for clones that have expanded.

CDR3 protein: CASSRTVARTNTGELFF; CDR3 DNA: TGCGCCAGCAGCAGGACAGTGGCGAGAACGAACACCGGGGAGCTGTTTTTT; D gene: -; J gene: TRBJ2-2; V gene: TRBV5-1; clone size: -
CDR3 protein: CASSRDAGLGTYEQYF; CDR3 DNA: TGTGCCAGCAGCCGTGACGCGGGCCTTGGGACCTACGAGCAGTACTTC; D gene: -; J gene: TRBJ2-7; V gene: TRBV5-4; clone size: few
CDR3 protein: CASSFSPYREPIRGYTF; CDR3 DNA: TGTGCCAGCAGCTTCTCCCCCTACAGGGAGCCTATCCGTGGCTACACCTTC; D gene: -; J gene: TRBJ1-2; V gene: TRBV7-2; clone size: -
CDR3 protein: CSVEMDTESYEQYF; CDR3 DNA: TGCAGCGTTGAAATGGACACCGAATCCTACGAGCAGTACTTC; D gene: -; J gene: TRBJ2-7; V gene: TRBV29-1; clone size: -
CDR3 protein: CASSPFDVGYEQYF; CDR3 DNA: TGTGCCAGCAGTCCGTTCGACGTTGGGTACGAGCAGTACTTC; D gene: -; J gene: TRBJ2-7; V gene: TRBV12-3/TRBV12-4; clone size: many
CDR3 protein: CASSQVDGIGDLGEQFF; CDR3 DNA: TGCGCCAGCAGCCAAGTGGATGGGATAGGGGATTTGGGTGAGCAGTTCTTC; D gene: -; J gene: TRBJ2-1; V gene: TRBV4-3; clone size: -
CDR3 protein: CATSELPGQGETKNIQYF; CDR3 DNA: TGTGCCACCAGTGAGCTGCCGGGACAGGGGGAGACCAAAAACATTCAGTACTTC; D gene: TRBD1; J gene: TRBJ2-4; V gene: TRBV24-1; clone size: -
CDR3 protein: CASSTRQGMSGNTIYF; CDR3 DNA: TGTGCCAGCAGCACCCGACAGGGGATGTCTGGAAACACCATATATTTT; D gene: TRBD1; J gene: TRBJ1-3; V gene: TRBV9; clone size: few
CDR3 protein: CASSLAGGTGTDTQYF; CDR3 DNA: TGTGCCAGCAGTTTAGCGGGGGGTACCGGCACAGATACGCAGTATTTT; D gene: TRBD2; J gene: TRBJ2-3; V gene: TRBV5-5; clone size: -
CDR3 protein: CASSFRGPLSYNSPLHF; CDR3 DNA: TGTGCCAGCAGTTTCCGGGGACCGCTCTCCTATAATTCACCCCTCCACTTT; D gene: -; J gene: TRBJ1-6; V gene: TRBV27; clone size: few
CDR3 protein: CASSSPQGAQETQYF; CDR3 DNA: TGCGCCAGCAGCTCACCTCAGGGGGCCCAAGAGACCCAGTACTTC; D gene: TRBD1; J gene: TRBJ2-5; V gene: TRBV5-1; clone size: -
CDR3 protein: CAISEYRAANYGYTF; CDR3 DNA: TGTGCCATCAGTGAGTACAGGGCCGCTAACTATGGCTACACCTTC; D gene: -; J gene: TRBJ1-2; V gene: TRBV10-3; clone size: -
CDR3 protein: CAWSASWGDGYTF; CDR3 DNA: TGTGCCTGGAGTGCATCTTGGGGGGACGGCTACACCTTC; D gene: -; J gene: TRBJ1-2; V gene: TRBV30; clone size: -
CDR3 protein: CASSLAQAGGKDKNIQYF; CDR3 DNA: TGTGCCAGCAGCTTAGCGCAAGCGGGGGGAAAGGACAAAAACATTCAGTACTTC; D gene: TRBD2; J gene: TRBJ2-4; V gene: TRBV7-6; clone size: -
CDR3 protein: CASFTDTQYF; CDR3 DNA: TGCGCCAGCTTCACAGATACGCAGTATTTT; D gene: -; J gene: TRBJ2-3; V gene: TRBV5-1; clone size: many
CDR3 protein: CASSLGTLPWDYGYTF; CDR3 DNA: TGCGCCAGCAGCTTGGGGACACTCCCCTGGGACTATGGCTACACCTTC; D gene: -; J gene: TRBJ1-2; V gene: TRBV5-1; clone size: few
CDR3 protein: CASSLRAWDTQYF; CDR3 DNA: TGCGCCAGCAGCTTGCGAGCGTGGGATACGCAGTATTTT; D gene: -; J gene: TRBJ2-3; V gene: TRBV5-1; clone size: few
CDR3 protein: CASSPRGGGEQYF; CDR3 DNA: TGTGCCAGCAGCCCCAGGGGAGGGGGCGAGCAGTACTTC; D gene: -; J gene: TRBJ2-7; V gene: TRBV12-3/TRBV12-4; clone size: few
CDR3 protein: CASGLEGVWETQYF; CDR3 DNA: TGTGCCAGCGGGCTAGAGGGGGTTTGGGAGACCCAGTACTTC; D gene: -; J gene: TRBJ2-5; V gene: TRBV7-9; clone size: few
CDR3 protein: CASTAGSGANVLTF; CDR3 DNA: TGTGCCAGCACCGCCGGCTCTGGGGCCAACGTCCTGACTTTC; D gene: -; J gene: TRBJ2-6; V gene: TRBV28; clone size: few
CDR3 protein: CASSGSPRAVWGTEAFF; CDR3 DNA: TGTGCCAGCAGTGGATCGCCCCGGGCCGTTTGGGGGACTGAAGCTTTCTTT; D gene: -; J gene: TRBJ1-1; V gene: TRBV6-1; clone size: few
CDR3 protein: CASSLGLQGIAPAFF; CDR3 DNA: TGTGCCAGCAGCTTGGGACTACAGGGGATAGCCCCTGCTTTCTTT; D gene: TRBD1; J gene: TRBJ1-1; V gene: TRBV7-9; clone size: -
CDR3 protein: CASSPRAYSTNEKLFF; CDR3 DNA: TGTGCCAGCAGCCCCCGGGCGTATTCAACTAATGAAAAACTGTTTTTT; D gene: -; J gene: TRBJ1-4; V gene: TRBV7-2; clone size: few
CDR3 protein: CASTKAGTDTQYF; CDR3 DNA: TGTGCCAGCACCAAGGCGGGAACAGATACGCAGTATTTT; D gene: -; J gene: TRBJ2-3; V gene: TRBV11-2; clone size: few
CDR3 protein: CASSQGDSGANVLTF; CDR3 DNA: TGTGCCAGCAGCCAAGGTGACTCTGGGGCCAACGTCCTGACTTTC; D gene: -; J gene: TRBJ2-6; V gene: TRBV4-2; clone size: few
CDR3 protein: CASSQEAPVIYGYTF; CDR3 DNA: TGCGCCAGCAGCCAAGAGGCACCGGTAATCTATGGCTACACCTTC; D gene: -; J gene: TRBJ1-2; V gene: TRBV4-3; clone size: -
CDR3 protein: CASRVENSPLHF; CDR3 DNA: TGCGCCAGCAGGGTGGAAAATTCACCCCTCCACTTT; D gene: -; J gene: TRBJ1-6; V gene: TRBV5-1; clone size: many
CDR3 protein: CASSLAAGQGNIQYF; CDR3 DNA: TGTGCCAGCAGCTTAGCGGCCGGGCAGGGAAACATTCAGTACTTC; D gene: -; J gene: TRBJ2-4; V gene: TRBV7-9; clone size: -
CDR3 protein: CASSTIQGLQPQHF; CDR3 DNA: TGTGCCAGTAGTACAATCCAGGGGCTTCAGCCCCAGCATTTT; D gene: -; J gene: TRBJ1-5; V gene: TRBV19; clone size: few
CDR3 protein: CASSLDRGAPYEQYF; CDR3 DNA: TGCGCCAGCAGCCTAGATAGGGGGGCGCCCTACGAGCAGTACTTC; D gene: -; J gene: TRBJ2-7; V gene: TRBV4-3; clone size: many
CDR3 protein: CASSSGGAGTQYF; CDR3 DNA: TGTGCCAGCAGTAGCGGGGGGGCCGGTACGCAGTATTTT; D gene: TRBD2; J gene: TRBJ2-3; V gene: TRBV28; clone size: -
CDR3 protein: CASSLGALSGDNVLTF; CDR3 DNA: TGTGCCAGCAGCTTGGGGGCCCTCTCTGGGGACAACGTCCTGACTTTC; D gene: -; J gene: TRBJ2-6; V gene: TRBV5-5; clone size: -
CDR3 protein: CASSLGKGDTQYF; CDR3 DNA: TGTGCCAGCAGCTTGGGAAAAGGGGATACGCAGTATTTT; D gene: -; J gene: TRBJ2-3; V gene: TRBV11-2; clone size: -